This TCR beta chain emerged from a study of OX40 agonist ivuxolimab in advanced cancers. Findings of the study overall: CD4+ T cells averaged fewer expanded clones than CD8+ T cells.

There are 15 residues in the CDR3. V lost 5 bases to trimming and J lost 2 bases, with 15 bases between them. The germline V gene encodes CDR1 SGHTA and CDR2 FQGNSA. Sequencing used immunoSEQ multiplex PCR; TCRdb keeps in-frame clones, though not all of them. Seen here are 35,000 to 55,000 clones, about 90% observed once, and the top ten hold 4.5% to 6%. As to this clone: Its matching antigen is unknown.

Source: CD4+ or CD8+ T cells sorted from blood, taken in a trial of the OX40 agonist ivuxolimab. V usage is TRBV7-2 and J usage is TRBJ1-2; D might be TRBD1 (6 bases). This sequence was found in an adult with an advanced solid tumor such as melanoma, head and neck, liver or kidney cancer. The CDR3 region is CASSNFNQGNYGYTF. For the CDR3, the DNA is TGTGCCAGCAGCAATTTTAACCAGGGGAACTATGGCTACACCTTC.